A single sample gave rise to the 6 T cell receptor beta chains below, sequenced in a study of OX40 agonist ivuxolimab in advanced cancers. Clones were read by immunoSEQ multiplex PCR, and TCRdb kept only the in-frame ones, dropping some. The sample includes about 69,000 clones, around 87% of them seen just once. The sequencing used CD4+ or CD8+ T cells sorted from blood, collected in a trial of the OX40 agonist ivuxolimab. Receptors originate from an adult with an advanced solid tumor such as melanoma, head and neck, liver or kidney cancer.

The genes are TRBV4-2 and TRBJ1-2; no clear D. Germline V gene sequence: CDR1 LGHNA, CDR2 YNFKEQ. The V end was cut by 4 bases, the J end by 5 bases, with 17 bases between. The CDR3 sequence is 15 residues long. The CDR3 sequence: CASSPGARTWYGYTF. DNA of the CDR3: TGTGCCAGCAGCCCAGGCGCTCGTACATGGTATGGCTACACCTTC.

This clone has just a few counts. The V gene is TRBV6-5, the J gene TRBJ2-3; D is ambiguous. In germline, CDR1 is MNHEY, CDR2 SVGAGI. This CDR3 is 13 amino acids long. V was cut by 0 bases and J by 2 bases, with 3 bases left in between. DNA for the CDR3: TGTGCCAGCAGTTACTCGACCACAGATACGCAGTATTTT. This translates into CASSYSTTDTQYF.

V and J are TRBV14 and TRBJ2-3, with D perhaps given as TRBD1 or TRBD2 (5 bases each). This CDR3 region has 17 residues. The germline V gene encodes CDR1 SGHDN and CDR2 FVKESK. V was clipped by 2 bases and J by 2 bases, with 17 bases between them. The CDR3 coding sequence is TGTGCCAGCAGCCAATGGGTGGGGGAGAGTACCACAGATACGCAGTATTTT. This gives the protein CASSQWVGESTTDTQYF.

The chain uses TRBV27 and TRBJ2-1, with 7 nucleotides matching TRBD1. V trimming: 5 bases; J trimming: 9 bases; junction bases outside the gene matches: 16. CDR3 size: 16 residues. CDR1 is MNHEY, CDR2 SMNVEV, per germline (reference sequence). The CDR3 spells CASSLTQGHAFSEQFF. The CDR3 DNA reads TGTGCCAGCAGTCTCACACAGGGGCACGCATTTTCTGAGCAGTTCTTC.

The chain is built from TRBV6-6 and TRBJ2-1; 8 bases are shared with TRBD2. Germline loops: CDR1 MNHNY, CDR2 SVGAGI (reference sequence). The CDR3 has 15 amino acids. With 6 bases clipped from V and 1 base from J, the junction kept 5 bases outside the gene matches. CDR3 amino acids: CASRLQRESYNEQFF. The CDR3 nucleotides are TGTGCCAGCAGACTACAGCGGGAGTCCTACAATGAGCAGTTCTTC.

The V call is TRBV4-3, the J call TRBJ1-4, with D perhaps TRBD1 (6 bases). This CDR3 is built from 16 residues. The germline gives CDR1 LGHNA, CDR2 YSLEER. V dropped 1 base and J dropped 5 bases, with 14 bases sitting between them. DNA for the CDR3: TGCGCCAGCAGCCAAGGTACCACAGGGTGGAATGAAAAACTGTTTTTT. Translation: CASSQGTTGWNEKLFF.